This T cell receptor beta chain was recorded in a study of cytomegalovirus exposure and HLA in healthy donors. This clone appeared a few times. Germline lookup yields CDR1 SGDLS and CDR2 YYNGEE. This CDR3 region has 18 residues. Trimming pared 0 bases from V and 0 bases from J, leaving 13 bases between. With 60 Vbeta and 13 Jbeta primers, the PCR was carried out. The method was immunoSEQ multiplex PCR; TCRdb's version includes in-frame clones alone and lacks a portion of them. The data hold roughly 120,000 clones, with less than 20% observed a single time. Sequenced material: PBMCs. This rearrangement joins TRBV9 to TRBJ2-6; D possibly corresponds to TRBD2 (5 bases). This clonotype was sampled from a woman under 30 in good health and CMV-seronegative. CDR3 sequence (DNA): TGTGCCAGCAGCGTAGGGTCGGGAATGGGCTCTGGGGCCAACGTCCTGACTTTC. Translation: CASSVGSGMGSGANVLTF.